The 6 T cell receptor beta chains below come from one sample, sequenced in a study of cytomegalovirus exposure and HLA in healthy donors. 60 Vbeta and 13 Jbeta primers were used in PCR. Sequencing used immunoSEQ multiplex PCR; TCRdb keeps in-frame clones, though not all of them. The sample holds about 210,000 clones; roughly 85% are singletons and the top ten take approximately 2%. The sequenced material came from PBMCs. These receptors were taken from a male donor in good health and CMV-seronegative.

The gene calls are TRBV5-5 and TRBJ1-2, with 10 bases matching TRBD1. This CDR3 has 14 amino acids. The V and J ends lost 3 bases and 6 bases, in that order; junction bases with no gene match: 5. The germline gives CDR1 SGHKS, CDR2 YYEKEE (reference sequence). The chain's CDR3 is CASSSPGTGDGYTF. CDR3 nucleotides: TGTGCCAGCAGCTCACCCGGGACAGGGGATGGCTACACCTTC.

The rearrangement joins TRBV30 to TRBJ2-5; maybe TRBD2 (6 bases). Germline CDR1 and CDR2: GTSNPN and SVGIG (reference sequence). The CDR3 runs 13 residues. V shed 1 base and J shed 4 bases, with 10 bases lying between them. DNA of the CDR3: TGTGCCTGGAGTGGGAGGGTTGCAGAGACCCAGTACTTC. The encoded protein is CAWSGRVAETQYF.

The chain couples TRBV14 to TRBJ2-2; D is unclear. Per germline, CDR1 SGHDN and CDR2 FVKESK. The V end lost 2 bases, the J end lost 6 bases, and 7 bases lay between the germline ends. CDR3 length: 13 amino acids. The chain's CDR3 is CASSQLPPGELFF. CDR3 in DNA: TGTGCCAGCAGCCAACTACCTCCCGGGGAGCTGTTTTTT.

This sequence joins TRBV15 and TRBJ2-1, with 12 bases fitting TRBD2. This CDR3 is 16 amino acids long. Per germline, CDR1 LNHNV and CDR2 YYDKDF (reference sequence). The V and J ends lost 0 bases and 8 bases, in that order; junction bases with no gene match: 5. Written as DNA, the CDR3 is TGTGCCACCAGCAGAGATCCGACTAGCGGGAGCTATGAGCAGTTCTTC. Residues: CATSRDPTSGSYEQFF.

The chain recombines TRBV19 with TRBJ2-2; 11 nucleotides line up with TRBD1. Looked up from germline, CDR1 is LNHDA and CDR2 is SQIVND (reference sequence). This CDR3 has 15 residues. The J segment lost 5 bases and the V segment lost 5 bases, leaving 4 bases of the junction unmatched. The DNA of the CDR3 is TGTGCCAGTAGTGGGGGACAGGGGGTTACCGGGGAGCTGTTTTTT. Translated, it gives CASSGGQGVTGELFF.

This clone appeared a few times. The gene calls are TRBV4-1 and TRBJ1-3; the D is unclear. Trimming pared 0 bases from V and 3 bases from J, leaving 6 bases between. Germline V gene lookup returns CDR1 MGHRA and CDR2 YSYEKL. CDR3 size: 14 residues. The CDR3 sequence is CASSQDTGGNTIYF. CDR3 bases: TGCGCCAGCAGCCAAGACACGGGTGGAAACACCATATATTTT.